Following are 14 T cell receptor beta chains from one sample sequenced in a study of T cells in Graves' hyperthyroidism and ophthalmopathy. RNA transcripts yielded amplified TCR beta CDR3 regions. HTBI primers were employed in a first-round RT-PCR of the TCR CDR3. MiXCR, applied by TCRdb to the multiplex PCR reads, yields one record per CDR3 protein. The table shows some 490,000 distinct CDR3 sequences, with approximately 16% occurring only once. The source material was blood. The receptors were gathered from a woman in her twenties or thirties with Graves' ophthalmopathy.

The V gene is TRBV29-1, the J gene TRBJ1-2; D is undetermined. The CDR3 length is 14 residues. The germline V gene encodes CDR1 SQVTM and CDR2 ANQGSEA. Trimming removed 4 bases from V and 1 base from J, with 13 bases in between. The CDR3 nucleotides read TGCAGCGTTGTTGGACCGGACCTTAACTATGGCTACACCTTC. As protein: CSVVGPDLNYGYTF.

This clonotype has at least ten counts. The chain employs TRBV12-3 or TRBV12-4 and TRBJ2-3; 9 nucleotides agree with TRBD2. The length of the CDR3 is 14 residues. V trimming: 7 bases; J trimming: 5 bases; junction bases outside the gene matches: 7. The chain's CDR3 is CASTEAGGKDTQYF. CDR3 in DNA: TGTGCCAGCACTGAAGCGGGAGGAAAAGATACGCAGTATTTT.

Ten or more counts support this clonotype. The V call is TRBV2, the J call TRBJ2-7; D might be TRBD1 (5 bases). There are 12 residues in the CDR3. V lost 3 bases and J lost 5, with 8 bases in between. Germline CDR1 reads SNHLY; CDR2 reads FYNNEI. CDR3 amino acids: CASSDRAHEQYF. The CDR3 bases are TGTGCCAGCAGTGACAGGGCCCACGAGCAGTACTTC.

Worth noting for this clonotype: This may be a read error: a much more frequent sequence differs by one nucleotide. The genes are TRBV30 and TRBJ2-5, with a possible D match to TRBD1 (6 bases). Germline lookup yields CDR1 GTSNPN and CDR2 SVGIG (reference sequence). The V end lost 5 bases, the J end lost 3 bases, and 13 bases lay between the germline ends. There are 13 residues in the CDR3. The CDR3, as DNA: TGTGCCTGGGGCGCCGGGACAAAAGAGACCCAGTACTTC. Residues: CAWGAGTKETQYF.

The chain combines TRBV2 with TRBJ2-3; D gene ambiguous. V lost 6 bases and J 4 bases, leaving 8 bases between the germline ends. The CDR3 contains 12 residues. Germline CDR1 SNHLY, CDR2 FYNNEI. CDR3 in amino acids: CASRIMADTQYF. Written as DNA, the CDR3 is TGTGCCAGCAGGATTATGGCAGATACGCAGTATTTT.

This clonotype was seen ten or more times. The chain carries TRBV11-2 and TRBJ1-6; D is uncertain. V gave up 0 bases and J gave up 14 bases, with 8 bases separating them. Germline values: CDR1 SGHAT, CDR2 FQNNGV. The CDR3 runs 12 residues. CDR3 coding DNA: TGTGCCAGCAGCTTAGATCGGATCACCCTCCACTTT. Residues: CASSLDRITLHF.

As regards this clonotype: At one end the junction does not follow the germline gene, possibly because of a read error. The gene calls are TRBV7-3 and TRBJ2-1; maybe TRBD2 (5 bases). CDR3 length: 17 residues. Germline values: CDR1 SGHTA, CDR2 FQGTGA. In DNA, the CDR3 is TGTGCCAGCAGCTTAAAGGTGGGAGTATCCCCCTACAATGAGCGGTTCTTC. Residues: CASSLKVGVSPYNERFF.

V is TRBV10-2 and J is TRBJ1-4; D is perhaps TRBD1 (5 bases). The CDR3 runs 15 residues. Trimming shortened V by 10 bases and J by 7 bases, and 22 bases separated the two germline ends. Germline assignment: CDR1 WSHSY and CDR2 SAAADI. CDR3 amino acids: CATGAEDTLGEKLFF. In DNA form, the CDR3 reads TGCGCCACCGGGGCTGAGGACACATTGGGTGAAAAACTGTTTTTT.

This clonotype came up many times. The CDR3 spells CAWSGTGGDTQYF. The CDR3, as DNA: TGTGCCTGGAGTGGTACAGGGGGGGATACGCAGTATTTT. The chain employs TRBV30 and TRBJ2-3, with 8 bases lining up with TRBD1. Germline loops: CDR1 GTSNPN, CDR2 SVGIG (reference sequence). The CDR3 extends over 13 amino acids. Trimming removed 1 base from V and 6 bases from J; junction bases left unmatched: 3.

Only a few counts were recorded for this clonotype. The chain links TRBV10-1 to TRBJ1-1, with a tentative D call TRBD1 (5 bases). Trimming cost V 2 bases and J 2 bases, with 12 bases left between them. The CDR3 is made up of 15 amino acids. Germline values: CDR1 WNHNN, CDR2 SYGVQD (reference sequence). The CDR3: CASSETPGPNTEAFF. The CDR3 nucleotides are TGCGCCAGCAGTGAGACCCCGGGACCAAACACTGAAGCTTTCTTT.

In this sample, this clonotype turned up many times. The rearrangement links TRBV2 to TRBJ2-1; D unclear. Trimming removed 5 bases from V and 8 bases from J, with 13 bases in between. The CDR3 loop spans 13 amino acids. Looked up from germline, CDR1 is SNHLY and CDR2 is FYNNEI. Here the CDR3 reads CASSYDKGDEQFF. The CDR3 DNA follows: TGTGCCAGCAGTTATGACAAGGGTGATGAGCAGTTCTTC.

The rearrangement links TRBV10-2 to TRBJ2-2; 16 positions agree with TRBD2. This CDR3 has 19 amino acids. Unmatched junction bases numbered 8, after V lost 3 bases and J lost 4 bases. CDR1 is WSHSY and CDR2 is SAAADI in the germline V gene. The CDR3 bases are TGCGCCAGCAGTGAACCGGGACTAGCGGGAGGGCCTGGCACCGGGGAGCTGTTTTTT. This encodes CASSEPGLAGGPGTGELFF.

This clonotype occurred a few times. This sequence joins TRBV7-9 and TRBJ2-2; a weak D match, TRBD2 (5 bases). Per the germline V gene, CDR1 is SEHNR and CDR2 is FQNEAQ (reference sequence). V was cut by 4 bases and J by 1 base, with 13 bases left in between. This CDR3 is 16 amino acids long. CDR3 coding DNA: TGTGCCAGCAGCTCCCTGGACTGGATGAACACCGGGGAGCTGTTTTTT. It yields the protein CASSSLDWMNTGELFF.

This clonotype was picked up a small number of times. The chain carries TRBV4-3 and TRBJ1-3; D not certain. Germline CDR1 is LGHNA and CDR2 is YSLEER. The CDR3 contains 16 residues. Trimming cost V 0 bases and J 0 bases, with 9 bases left between them. CDR3 sequence: CASSQDPGPSGNTIYF. Here the CDR3 DNA reads TGCGCCAGCAGCCAAGATCCCGGACCCTCTGGAAACACCATATATTTT.